This TCR beta chain came from a study of glioma-infiltrating T cells after dendritic cell vaccination. V was trimmed by 8 bases and J by 6 bases, leaving 14 bases between them. The CDR3 covers 12 residues. Germline V gene lookup returns CDR1 MNHEY and CDR2 SMNVEV (reference sequence). The data were produced by immunoSEQ multiplex PCR, yet TCRdb's version contains in-frame clones alone and is incomplete. The sample has 85,000 to 100,000 clones; more than 80% are singletons. Time point reported: after dendritic cell vaccination, including at tumor progression/relapse. The sample here was blood, taken after dendritic cell vaccination. The clonotype was recovered from a human donor with glioblastoma. The chain links TRBV27 to TRBJ2-7; D is unclear. This chain's CDR3 is CASALPVSEQYF. In nucleotides, the CDR3 is TGTGCCAGCGCGCTCCCGGTATCCGAGCAGTACTTC.